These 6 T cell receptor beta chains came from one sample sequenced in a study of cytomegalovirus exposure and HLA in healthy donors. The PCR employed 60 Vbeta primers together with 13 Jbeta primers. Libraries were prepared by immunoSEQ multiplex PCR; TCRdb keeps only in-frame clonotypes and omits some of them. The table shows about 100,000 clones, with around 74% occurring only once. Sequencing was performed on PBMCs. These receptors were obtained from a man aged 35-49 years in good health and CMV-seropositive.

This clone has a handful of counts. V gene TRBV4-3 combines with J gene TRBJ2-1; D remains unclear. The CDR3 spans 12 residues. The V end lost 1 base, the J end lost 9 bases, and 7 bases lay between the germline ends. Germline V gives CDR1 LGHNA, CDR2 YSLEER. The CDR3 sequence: CASSQVRTEQFF. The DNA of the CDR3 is TGCGCCAGCAGCCAAGTGCGCACTGAGCAGTTCTTC.

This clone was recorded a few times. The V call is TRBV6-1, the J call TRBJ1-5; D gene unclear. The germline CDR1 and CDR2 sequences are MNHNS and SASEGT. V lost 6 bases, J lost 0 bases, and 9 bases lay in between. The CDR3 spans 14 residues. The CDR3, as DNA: TGTGCCAGCAGGTCAGCGTATAGCAATCAGCCCCAGCATTTT. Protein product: CASRSAYSNQPQHF.

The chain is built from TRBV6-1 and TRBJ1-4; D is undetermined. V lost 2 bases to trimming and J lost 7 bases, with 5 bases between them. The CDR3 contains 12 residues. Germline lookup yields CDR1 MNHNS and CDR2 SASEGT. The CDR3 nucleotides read TGTGCCAGCAGTGAAATTCGTGAAAAACTGTTTTTT. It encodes CASSEIREKLFF.

CDR3 coding DNA: TGTGCCAGCAGTTACTCGCCGACTTTCACTGAAGCTTTCTTT. This sequence encodes CASSYSPTFTEAFF. This chain links TRBV6-5 with TRBJ1-1; no clear D. Per germline, CDR1 MNHEY and CDR2 SVGAGI. V dropped 0 bases and J dropped 4 bases, with 9 bases sitting between them. The CDR3 runs to 14 residues.

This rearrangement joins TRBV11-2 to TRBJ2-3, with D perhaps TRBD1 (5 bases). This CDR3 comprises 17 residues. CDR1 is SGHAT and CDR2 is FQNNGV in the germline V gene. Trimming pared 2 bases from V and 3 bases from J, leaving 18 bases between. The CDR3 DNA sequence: TGTGCCAGCAGCTTAATCCCAACAGGCCAGGCGACAGATACGCAGTATTTT. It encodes CASSLIPTGQATDTQYF.

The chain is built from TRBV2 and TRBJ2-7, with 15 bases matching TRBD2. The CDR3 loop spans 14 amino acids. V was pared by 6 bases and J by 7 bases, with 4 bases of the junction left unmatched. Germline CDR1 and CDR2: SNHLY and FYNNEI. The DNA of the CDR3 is TGTGCCAGCAGCGGACTAGCGGGAGGGCAAGAGCAGTACTTC. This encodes CASSGLAGGQEQYF.